The 24 T cell receptor beta chains reported below all come from one sample, sequenced in a study of T cells after yellow fever vaccination. TCRdb analysed the 5' RACE reads with MiXCR anew, one entry per CDR3 protein. The sample has 150,000 to 200,000 distinct CDR3 sequences, approximately 6.2% seen once. The sample in question was CD4+ T cells sorted from PBMCs, obtained on the day of the first yellow fever vaccination. Receptor source: a man aged 18 to 30 who received the YFV17D yellow fever vaccine.

The sample holds many counts of this clonotype. The rearrangement links TRBV28 to TRBJ1-2; TRBD1 might be the D (6 bases). CDR1 and CDR2 (germline): MDHEN, SYDVKM. The CDR3 contains 13 residues. V dropped 6 bases and J dropped 7 bases, with 15 bases sitting between them. The CDR3 is CASRSAQGSGYTF. The CDR3 DNA reads as TGTGCCAGCAGGTCTGCACAGGGAAGTGGCTACACCTTC.

This clonotype was found many times. The CDR3 DNA follows: TGCGCCAGTGGGGGGGGCTACGACCAAGATACGCAGTATTTT. Its protein product is CASGGGYDQDTQYF. The chain recombines TRBV5-1 with TRBJ2-3, with D possibly matching TRBD2 (7 bases). Germline-derived CDR1 and CDR2 are SGHRS and YFSETQ. The length of the CDR3 is 14 residues. Trimming removed 8 bases from V and 5 bases from J, with 18 bases in between.

This clonotype was counted at least ten times. This chain joins TRBV24-1 and TRBJ2-3; no clear D. The CDR3 has 11 amino acids. V was clipped by 7 bases and J by 2 bases, with 3 bases between them. The germline V gene has CDR1 KGHDR and CDR2 SFDVKD. The CDR3 reads CATSYTDTQYF. In DNA, the CDR3 is TGTGCCACCAGCTACACAGATACGCAGTATTTT.

The chain is built from TRBV12-3 or TRBV12-4 and TRBJ2-1, with D hard to call. V gave up 3 bases and J gave up 0 bases, with 9 bases separating them. The CDR3 is 15 amino acids. The CDR3 region is CASSLVGYSYNEQFF. In nucleotides, the CDR3 is TGTGCCAGCAGTTTGGTAGGTTACTCCTACAATGAGCAGTTCTTC.

This clonotype was picked up many times. The chain combines TRBV10-3 with TRBJ2-7; 8 nucleotides agree with TRBD2. Germline CDR1 reads ENHRY; CDR2 reads SYGVKD. This CDR3 contains 13 residues. J lost 11 bases, V lost 2 bases, and 8 bases had no gene match. CDR3 residues: CAISEPGTSREYF. For the CDR3, the DNA is TGTGCCATCAGTGAGCCAGGGACTAGTCGGGAGTACTTC.

This clonotype was found a few times. The rearrangement joins TRBV14 to TRBJ1-1; tentative D call: TRBD1 (5 bases). Germline CDR1 SGHDN, CDR2 FVKESK. Trimming pared 8 bases from V and 1 base from J, leaving 11 bases between. The CDR3 is made up of 13 amino acids. As DNA, the CDR3 is TGTGCCAGCGGGAGGACATGGAACACTGAAGCTTTCTTT. Translated: CASGRTWNTEAFF.

This clonotype was counted between two and nine times. The genes are TRBV6-6 and TRBJ2-5, with D hard to call. Germline V lookup: CDR1 MNHNY, CDR2 SVGAGI (reference sequence). The CDR3 is 10 residues long. Trimming took 10 bases from V and 5 from J, leaving 8 bases between them. CDR3 in DNA: TGTGCCACCCAGAAGGAGACCCAGTACTTC. This translates into CATQKETQYF.

This clonotype occurred many times. This sequence joins TRBV9 and TRBJ2-5; unclear D gene. This CDR3 is 13 amino acids long. V was clipped by 1 base and J by 1 base, with 5 bases between them. The germline CDR1 and CDR2 sequences are SGDLS and YYNGEE. This chain's CDR3 is CASSVSVQETQYF. The CDR3 nucleotides are TGTGCCAGCAGCGTAAGCGTCCAAGAGACCCAGTACTTC.

The chain links TRBV2 to TRBJ2-2; D gene ambiguous. V shed 1 base and J shed 1 base, with 4 bases lying between them. Germline values: CDR1 SNHLY, CDR2 FYNNEI. This CDR3 comprises 14 residues. The CDR3 here is CASSEGVNTGELFF. The DNA for the CDR3 is TGTGCCAGCAGTGAAGGGGTGAACACCGGGGAGCTGTTTTTT.

In its sample, this clonotype was seen many times. This chain connects TRBV5-1 to TRBJ2-5; TRBD2 is a possible D gene (5 bases). The V gene lost 4 bases and the J gene lost 5 bases, with 15 bases spanning the gap. The germline V gene has CDR1 SGHRS and CDR2 YFSETQ. The CDR3 has 14 amino acids. The CDR3 sequence is CASSPGGSGETQYF. For the CDR3, the DNA is TGCGCCAGCAGCCCCGGAGGATCGGGGGAGACCCAGTACTTC.

This chain connects TRBV12-3 or TRBV12-4 to TRBJ1-3; 9 positions agree with TRBD1. CDR3 length equals 14 residues. V dropped 5 bases and J dropped 5; count of bases not matched to a gene: 4. This chain's CDR3 is CASSGTGFRNTIYF. DNA of the CDR3: TGTGCCAGCAGTGGGACAGGGTTCAGAAACACCATATATTTT.

The V and J genes are TRBV12-3 or TRBV12-4 and TRBJ2-7; tentatively, D is TRBD2 (6 bases). CDR3 size: 14 residues. V was shortened by 5 bases and J by 5 bases, with 16 bases between the two germline ends. CDR3 loop: CASSRRDCFNEQYF. The CDR3 bases are TGTGCCAGCAGTCGCCGGGACTGTTTCAACGAGCAGTACTTC.

Ten or more counts support this clonotype. This sequence joins TRBV11-2 and TRBJ2-1; D remains unclear. Trimming cost V 5 bases and J 4 bases, with 9 bases left between them. Germline V gene sequence: CDR1 SGHAT, CDR2 FQNNGV. This CDR3 has 13 residues. This CDR3 is CASSPRQYNEQFF. The CDR3 DNA follows: TGTGCCAGCAGCCCCCGGCAGTACAATGAGCAGTTCTTC.

The J gene is TRBJ2-5, the V gene TRBV6-1, with TRBD2 matching 13 bases. The CDR3 is made up of 16 amino acids. V lost 5 bases, J lost 5 bases, and 8 bases stayed unmatched. The V gene's germline CDR1 is MNHNS and CDR2 SASEGT. The CDR3 bases are TGTGCCAGCAGTCCACGGACTAGCGGGGGTCTGGAGACCCAGTACTTC. It translates to CASSPRTSGGLETQYF.

The V gene is TRBV20-1, the J gene TRBJ1-1; D gene unclear. The germline V and J ends were trimmed by 0 bases and 11 bases, with 7 bases remaining between them. This CDR3 has 10 amino acids. The germline V gene has CDR1 DFQATT and CDR2 SNEGSKA (reference sequence). The CDR3 region has the DNA TGCAGTGCTAGAGATGAGCAGGCTTTCTTT. This translates into CSARDEQAFF.

Notes on this clonotype: A much larger clone sits a single nucleotide away, making a read error possible. The chain carries TRBV20-1 and TRBJ1-1; the D is unclear. With 6 bases removed from V and 4 bases from J, the gap between germline ends came to 18 bases. The germline V gene has CDR1 DFQATT and CDR2 SNEGSKA (reference sequence). This CDR3 comprises 14 residues. CDR3 loop: CSATLQWTGTEAFF. In DNA form, the CDR3 reads TGCAGTGCCACCTTACAGTGGACTGGCACTGAAGCTTTCTTT.

The chain employs TRBV19 and TRBJ2-1, with 10 bases fitting TRBD2. CDR1 and CDR2 from the germline V gene are LNHDA and SQIVND (reference sequence). The CDR3 runs to 14 residues. The ends lost 8 bases at V and 7 bases at J; junction bases unmatched: 8. CDR3 in amino acids: CASQTSGPTNEQFF. As DNA, the CDR3 is TGTGCCAGTCAGACTAGCGGGCCGACTAATGAGCAGTTCTTC.

This clonotype was detected a few times. This chain uses TRBV5-1 with TRBJ2-5, with a weak D call TRBD1 (8 bases). The CDR3 totals 14 residues. V shed 4 bases and J shed 4 bases, with 14 bases lying between them. Germline CDR1 reads SGHRS; CDR2 reads YFSETQ. The CDR3 spells CASSRTGGGETQYF. The CDR3 DNA sequence: TGCGCCAGCAGCAGAACAGGGGGGGGAGAGACCCAGTACTTC.

V gene TRBV6-1 combines with J gene TRBJ2-5; 8 positions agree with TRBD1. Losses at the gene ends were 8 bases for V and 5 bases for J; bases not matched to a gene: 10. The CDR3 has 14 amino acids. From germline, CDR1 is MNHNS and CDR2 SASEGT. CDR3 sequence: CASLSRGREETQYF. In DNA form, the CDR3 reads TGTGCCAGCCTGTCCAGGGGGCGCGAGGAGACCCAGTACTTC.

At least ten counts were recorded for this clonotype. The chain has TRBV29-1 and TRBJ1-5; D may be TRBD1 (5 bases). Trimming left V 4 bases short and J 3 bases short, with 7 bases between. Germline loops: CDR1 SQVTM, CDR2 ANQGSEA. The CDR3 sequence is 12 residues long. The CDR3 nucleotides are TGCAGCGTTGCTGGGACCAATCAGCCCCAGCATTTT. Its protein product is CSVAGTNQPQHF.

This clonotype was counted between two and nine times. The chain couples TRBV7-2 to TRBJ2-3, with D possibly being TRBD1 (5 bases). V lost 5 bases and J 2 bases, leaving 17 bases between the germline ends. Germline V gene data show CDR1 as SGHTA and CDR2 as FQGNSA. This CDR3 has 16 residues. CDR3 nucleotide sequence: TGTGCCAGCAGCCCCCCTCCCCAGGGTACCACAGATACGCAGTATTTT. As protein: CASSPPPQGTTDTQYF.

This clonotype was found a few times. V gene TRBV5-1 combines with J gene TRBJ1-1; 8 bases are shared with TRBD1. CDR3 length equals 13 residues. CDR1 is SGHRS, CDR2 YFSETQ, per germline. V was pared by 8 bases and J by 0 bases, with 3 bases of the junction left unmatched. For the CDR3, the DNA is TGCGCCAGTGCGGACAGGGTGAACACTGAAGCTTTCTTT. Translation: CASADRVNTEAFF.

In its sample, this clonotype was seen many times. The chain employs TRBV6-2 or TRBV6-3 and TRBJ2-2; 9 bases line up with TRBD2. CDR1 MNHEY and CDR2 SVGEGT come from the germline V gene. The V and J ends lost 5 bases and 3 bases, in that order; junction bases with no gene match: 4. The CDR3 length is 15 residues. The CDR3 region is CASSGTSSDTGELFF. CDR3 nucleotide sequence: TGTGCCAGCAGTGGGACTAGCTCGGACACCGGGGAGCTGTTTTTT.

The chain carries TRBV20-1 and TRBJ1-4; D is perhaps TRBD1 (6 bases). Germline V gene data show CDR1 as DFQATT and CDR2 as SNEGSKA (reference sequence). This CDR3 is 12 amino acids long. V was clipped by 2 bases and J by 7 bases, with 8 bases between them. CDR3 loop: CSARTGTEKLFF. CDR3 sequence (DNA): TGCAGTGCTAGAACAGGGACTGAAAAACTGTTTTTT.